This T cell receptor (beta chain) was identified during a study of T-cell memory formation after mild COVID-19 (dated by TCRdb to the early 2020s). With respect to the entire study: TCR sequence clusters from the two donors were found to be largely donor specific. Two young, previously healthy adult volunteers made up the cohort, one male and one female. In a couple of donors, T-cell clones that expanded and contracted after mild COVID-19 were followed by sequencing TCRalpha and TCRbeta repertoires longitudinally. Results and caveats for the whole study, not just this receptor: Contracting CD4+ clones were located mainly in the CM and EM memory subsets, whereas CD8+ clones were found to be enriched in EMRA. Some responding clones were detected in pre-infection memory, suggesting pre-existing cross-reactive memory T cells joined the SARS-CoV-2 response. Only a couple of mild cases were covered in the study, and larger cohorts including severe cases with pre-infection samples were considered necessary. Whether the second-wave clones peaking on day 37 were SARS-CoV-2 specific was not confirmed. Clones that contracted from day 15 to 85 showed balanced CD4/CD8 phenotypes, whereas a second wave of clones that expanded from day 15 to 37 leaned towards CD4+.

PBMCs were isolated by Ficoll-Paque density gradient centrifugation. Comment on this clonotype: The clone's antigen remains unknown. Nothing much larger sits one base from this clone, and base qualities are not available.

Sequencing was carried out with an Illumina NovaSeq 6000. Using 5'RACE with constant-segment primers, TCRalpha and TCRbeta cDNA libraries were constructed, with sample barcodes and unique molecular identifiers added in the process. RNA was extracted from every sample with Trizol reagent. Library amplification was performed in two PCR steps, and a second sample barcode and Illumina TruSeq adapters were introduced in the second step. The libraries were sequenced on an Illumina NovaSeq using 2 x 150 bp paired-end reads. The authors processed their data as follows. Reads were demultiplexed and collapsed into UMI-guided consensus sequences with migec v1.2.7. Using mixcr v2.1.11, the UMI consensuses were aligned to TRA and TRB V and J templates and assembled into clonotypes. A clonotype was counted as expanded or contracted only when both edgeR and NoisET called the clonotype significant, with the noise models trained on biological replicates. For edgeR calls, the thresholds were a false discovery rate-adjusted p below 0.01 and a log2 fold-change of 1. PCA with hierarchical clustering of max-normalized trajectories of the 1000 most abundant clonotypes was used as exploratory dynamics analysis. The CD4 or CD8 phenotype of responding clones was assigned using the separately sequenced CD4+ and CD8+ repertoires. The public reads were run again by TCRdb, first through fastp at Q25 and then through MiXCR, and only productive beta chains were kept. When rows share a CDR3 protein, they turn into one entry using the most common DNA and genes. What appears here as the V and J calls and clone size reflects TCRdb's work, not the paper's. This sample is represented by about 620,000 distinct CDR3 sequences; under 20% of them were singletons. The ten biggest clones cover 12% of the sample.

Sequencing used PBMCs or a T cell subset sorted from them (not recorded which). This receptor was taken from an adult woman who had mild COVID-19 (a few samples of this study predate the infection). The sample titles of this study are shuffled in the database, so cell type and time point are left out; the donor was told from shared clones.

The CDR3: CASSSTGNSGAYEQYF. The nucleotide sequence is TGTGCCAGCAGCAGTACCGGGAATAGCGGGGCCTACGAGCAGTACTTC. The chain uses TRBV5-5 and TRBJ2-7; 8 middle bases align to TRBD2. CDR1 is given as SGHKS and CDR2 as YYEKEE, both from the germline V gene (reference sequence). V is cut back by 4 bases and J by 2 bases, with 11 bases in the junction unmatched. The CDR3 has 16 amino acids, counting the end cysteine and phenylalanine. Only CDR3 DNA is held: 48 bases, read in frame from base 1.